The clone carrying this T cell receptor beta chain was counted only a few times. The entry originates in a study of radiotherapy plus CTLA-4 blockade in lung cancer. The assay was immunoSEQ multiplex PCR, and TCRdb's table has in-frame clones only and misses some. The sample consists of over 50,000 clones, roughly 84% of them appearing once. Germline V gene lookup returns CDR1 ENHRY and CDR2 SYGVKD. The trim removed 1 base at V and 4 bases at J, leaving 9 bases unmatched. The CDR3 has 16 residues. Sequenced here: peripheral blood, sampled from a patient treated with radiotherapy plus ipilimumab. This receptor was obtained from a human donor with non-small cell lung cancer who had a partial response to radiotherapy plus ipilimumab. The chain joins TRBV10-3 to TRBJ1-1, with TRBD1 matching 7 bases. CDR3 nucleotide sequence: TGTGCCATCAGTGAGTACACCTTGACAGGGCGCACTGAAGCTTTCTTT. It translates to CAISEYTLTGRTEAFF.